Listed below are T cell receptor beta chains from one sample, sequenced in a study of chemoradiotherapy in HPV16-positive cancers. Assay used: immunoSEQ multiplex PCR; TCRdb lists only in-frame clones, some missing. The table records 25,000 to 30,000 clones, roughly 92% of them present only once. The sample consisted of blood, taken from a patient who underwent chemoradiotherapy. The receptor set was obtained from a human donor with HPV-associated anogenital cancer. CDR3s include the opening cysteine and the closing phenylalanine or tryptophan. The order of the fields is CDR3 DNA, CDR3 protein, V gene, D gene, J gene. D genes are given only for firm matches.

DNA: TGTGCCAGAACCTTGGATCAGCCCCAGCATTTT
CDR3: CARTLDQPQHF
V: TRBV6-8
D: NA
J: TRBJ1-5

DNA: TGTGCCAGCTCACTCCGACAGGGGGCAAGGGCTGAAGCTTTCTTT
CDR3: CASSLRQGARAEAFF
V: TRBV18
D: TRBD1
J: TRBJ1-1

DNA: TGCAGCGTTAGGGACATGATTCTGAACACTGAAGCTTTCTTT
CDR3: CSVRDMILNTEAFF
V: TRBV29-1
D: NA
J: TRBJ1-1

DNA: TGTGCCAGCAGTTACGGCTCTGGAAACACCATATATTTT
CDR3: CASSYGSGNTIYF
V: TRBV6-6
D: NA
J: TRBJ1-3

DNA: TGTGCCAGCAGCTTAGAGGGAAGTGGCTACACCTTC
CDR3: CASSLEGSGYTF
V: TRBV7-9
D: NA
J: TRBJ1-2

DNA: TGTGCCAGCAGCCAACAACTACGGAGGGGCTGGGGAAACACCATATATTTT
CDR3: CASSQQLRRGWGNTIYF
V: TRBV7-2
D: NA
J: TRBJ1-3

DNA: TGTGCCAGCAGTGAATCGGGACTAGCCCCCAATGAGCAGTTCTTC
CDR3: CASSESGLAPNEQFF
V: TRBV25-1
D: TRBD2
J: TRBJ2-1

DNA: TGTGCCATCAGTGACTCGGGACAGAAGAACACTGAAGCTTTCTTT
CDR3: CAISDSGQKNTEAFF
V: TRBV10-3
D: TRBD1
J: TRBJ1-1

DNA: TGTGCCAGCAGAGAACGGGACATAAGCTCCTACGAGCAGTACTTC
CDR3: CASRERDISSYEQYF
V: TRBV6-1
D: NA
J: TRBJ2-7

DNA: TGCGCCAGCAGCCCCGGGTCGAACACTGAAGCTTTCTTT
CDR3: CASSPGSNTEAFF
V: TRBV4-1
D: NA
J: TRBJ1-1